This entry concerns a single T cell receptor beta chain. Germline V gene sequence: CDR1 MNHEY, CDR2 SVGEGT. The CDR3 consists of 15 residues. V was pared by 0 bases and J by 5 bases, with 13 bases between. The source of the sample is a study of blood T cell repertoires in COVID-19. Participants' own reports of clinical history determined their cohort assignment. Per the original data handling: Researchers report that nucleated cell counts were estimated from reference gene primer amplification. Clones were read by immunoSEQ multiplex PCR, and TCRdb kept only the in-frame ones, dropping some. The DNA was the basis for D and trimming; V, J and clone size are from that table. Of hundreds of thousands of clones in the sample, about 90% were seen once.

The V gene is TRBV6-2 or TRBV6-3, the J gene TRBJ2-5, with D uncertain. Sequenced sample: PBMCs or T cells enriched from blood (not recorded which). The source of this sequence is a woman aged 25 to 45 who had recovered from COVID-19. The CDR3 reads CASSYSFGFAETQYF. The CDR3, as DNA: TGTGCCAGCAGTTACTCGTTTGGTTTCGCGGAGACCCAGTACTTC.